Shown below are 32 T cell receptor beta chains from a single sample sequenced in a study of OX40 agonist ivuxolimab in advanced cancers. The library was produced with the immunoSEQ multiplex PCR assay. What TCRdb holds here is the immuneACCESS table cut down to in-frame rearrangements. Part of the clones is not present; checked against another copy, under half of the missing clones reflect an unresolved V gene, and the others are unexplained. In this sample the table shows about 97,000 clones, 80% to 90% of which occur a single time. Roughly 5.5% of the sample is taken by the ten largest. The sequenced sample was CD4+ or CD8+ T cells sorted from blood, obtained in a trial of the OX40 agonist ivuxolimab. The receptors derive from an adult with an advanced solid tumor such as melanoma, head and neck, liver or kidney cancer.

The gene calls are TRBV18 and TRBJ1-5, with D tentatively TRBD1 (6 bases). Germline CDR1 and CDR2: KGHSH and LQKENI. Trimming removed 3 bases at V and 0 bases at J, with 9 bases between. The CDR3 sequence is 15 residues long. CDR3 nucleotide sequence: TGTGCCAGCTCACCGGGGGGCCATAGCAATCAGCCCCAGCATTTT. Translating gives CASSPGGHSNQPQHF. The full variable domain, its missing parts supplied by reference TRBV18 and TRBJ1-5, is NAGVMQNPRHLVRRRGQEARLRCSPMKGHSHVYWYRQLPEEGLKFMVYLQKENIIDESGMPKERFSAEFPKEGPSILRIQQVVRGDSAAYFCASSPGGHSNQPQHFGDGTRLSIL.

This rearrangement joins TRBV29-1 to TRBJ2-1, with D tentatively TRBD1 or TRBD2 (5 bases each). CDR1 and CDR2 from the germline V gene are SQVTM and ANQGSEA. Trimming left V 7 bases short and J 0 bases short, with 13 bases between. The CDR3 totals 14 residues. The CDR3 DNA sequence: TGCAGCGCCAAGGGACGGAGCTCCTACAATGAGCAGTTCTTC. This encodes CSAKGRSSYNEQFF.

CDR3 sequence (DNA): TGTGCCAGCAGCCCCGGACAGGGCGACACCATATATTTT. It encodes CASSPGQGDTIYF. This chain uses TRBV11-2 with TRBJ1-3, with 8 bases that match TRBD1. V lost 5 bases to trimming and J lost 8 bases; unmatched junction nucleotides: 5. The CDR3 is 13 amino acids. Germline V lookup: CDR1 SGHAT, CDR2 FQNNGV.

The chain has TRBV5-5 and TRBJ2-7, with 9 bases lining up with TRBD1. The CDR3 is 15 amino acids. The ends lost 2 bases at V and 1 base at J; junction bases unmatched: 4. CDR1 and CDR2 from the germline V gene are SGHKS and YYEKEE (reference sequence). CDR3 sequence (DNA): TGTGCCAGCAGCTTTAGCGGACAGGGGTCCTACGAGCAGTACTTC. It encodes CASSFSGQGSYEQYF.

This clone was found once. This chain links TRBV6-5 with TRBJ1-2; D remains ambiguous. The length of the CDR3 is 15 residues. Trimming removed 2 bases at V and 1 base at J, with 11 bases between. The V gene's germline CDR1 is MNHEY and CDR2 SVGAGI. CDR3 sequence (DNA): TGTGCCAGCAGTTACGCAGACCGCCGTAACTATGGCTACACCTTC. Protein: CASSYADRRNYGYTF.

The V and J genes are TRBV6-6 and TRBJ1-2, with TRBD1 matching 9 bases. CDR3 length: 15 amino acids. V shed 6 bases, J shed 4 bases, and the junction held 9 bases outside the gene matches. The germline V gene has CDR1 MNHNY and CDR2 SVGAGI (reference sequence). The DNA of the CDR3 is TGTGCCAGCAGCAACCCCCGGGACAGGGTCTATGGCTACACCTTC. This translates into CASSNPRDRVYGYTF.

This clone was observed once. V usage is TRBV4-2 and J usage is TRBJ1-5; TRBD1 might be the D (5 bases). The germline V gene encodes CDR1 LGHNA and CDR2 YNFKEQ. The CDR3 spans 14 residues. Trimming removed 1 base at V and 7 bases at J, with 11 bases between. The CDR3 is CASSQVRGSQPQHF. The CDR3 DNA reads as TGTGCCAGCAGCCAAGTGCGGGGCTCGCAGCCCCAGCATTTT.

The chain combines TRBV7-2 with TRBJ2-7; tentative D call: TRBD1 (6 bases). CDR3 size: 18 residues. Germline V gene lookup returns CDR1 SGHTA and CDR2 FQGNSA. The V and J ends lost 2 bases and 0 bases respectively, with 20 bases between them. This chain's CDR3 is CASSLIGGTDGFSYEQYF. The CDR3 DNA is TGTGCCAGCAGCTTAATAGGGGGAACGGACGGGTTCTCCTACGAGCAGTACTTC.

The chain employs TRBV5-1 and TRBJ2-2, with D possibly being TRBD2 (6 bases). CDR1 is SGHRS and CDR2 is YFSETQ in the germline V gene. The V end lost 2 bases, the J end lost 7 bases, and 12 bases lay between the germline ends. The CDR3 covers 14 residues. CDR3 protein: CASSFRPGDGELFF. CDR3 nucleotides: TGCGCCAGCAGCTTTCGGCCGGGGGACGGGGAGCTGTTTTTT.

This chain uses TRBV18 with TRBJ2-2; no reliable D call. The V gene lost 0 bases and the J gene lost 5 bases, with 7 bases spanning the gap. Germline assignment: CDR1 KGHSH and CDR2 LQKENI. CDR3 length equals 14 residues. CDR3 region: CASSPPSKTGELFF. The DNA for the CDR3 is TGTGCCAGCTCACCACCCTCAAAAACCGGGGAGCTGTTTTTT.

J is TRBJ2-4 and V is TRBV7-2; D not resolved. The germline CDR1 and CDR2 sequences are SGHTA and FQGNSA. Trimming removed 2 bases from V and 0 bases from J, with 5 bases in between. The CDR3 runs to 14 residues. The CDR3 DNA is TGTGCCAGCAGCTTAACTGTAGCCAAAAACATTCAGTACTTC. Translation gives CASSLTVAKNIQYF.

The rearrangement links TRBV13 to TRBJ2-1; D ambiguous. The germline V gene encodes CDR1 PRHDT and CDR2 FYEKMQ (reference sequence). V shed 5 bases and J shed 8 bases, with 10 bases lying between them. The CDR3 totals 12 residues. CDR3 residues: CASSPFRDEQFF. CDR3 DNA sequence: TGTGCCAGCAGCCCGTTTCGGGATGAGCAGTTCTTC.

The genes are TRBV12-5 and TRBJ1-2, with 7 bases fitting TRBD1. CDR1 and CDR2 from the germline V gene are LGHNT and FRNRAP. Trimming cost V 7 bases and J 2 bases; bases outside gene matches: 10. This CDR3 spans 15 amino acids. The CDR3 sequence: CASAIAGTENYGYTF. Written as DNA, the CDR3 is TGTGCTAGTGCCATTGCGGGGACAGAGAACTATGGCTACACCTTC.

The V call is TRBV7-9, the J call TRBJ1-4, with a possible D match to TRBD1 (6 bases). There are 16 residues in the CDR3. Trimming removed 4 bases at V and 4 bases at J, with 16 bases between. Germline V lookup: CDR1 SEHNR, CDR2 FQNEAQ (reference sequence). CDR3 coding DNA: TGTGCCAGCAGCTCCCTTACAGGGTCTCGTAATGAAAAACTGTTTTTT. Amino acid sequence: CASSSLTGSRNEKLFF.

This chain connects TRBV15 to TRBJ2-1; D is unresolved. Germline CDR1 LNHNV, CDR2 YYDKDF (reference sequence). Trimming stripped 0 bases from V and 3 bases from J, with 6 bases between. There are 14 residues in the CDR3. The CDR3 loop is CATSRDKGYNEQFF. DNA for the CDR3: TGTGCCACCAGCAGAGATAAGGGCTACAATGAGCAGTTCTTC.

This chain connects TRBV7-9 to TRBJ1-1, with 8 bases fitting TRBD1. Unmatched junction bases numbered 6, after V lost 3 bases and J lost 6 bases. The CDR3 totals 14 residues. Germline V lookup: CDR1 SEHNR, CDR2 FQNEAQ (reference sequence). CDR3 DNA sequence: TGTGCCAGCAGCTTTGGACAGGGATTCTCTGAAGCTTTCTTT. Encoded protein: CASSFGQGFSEAFF.

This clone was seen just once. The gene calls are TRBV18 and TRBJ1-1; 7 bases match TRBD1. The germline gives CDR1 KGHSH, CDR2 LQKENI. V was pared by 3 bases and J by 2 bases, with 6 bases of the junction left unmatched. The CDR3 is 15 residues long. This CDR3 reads CASSPGQVLNTEAFF. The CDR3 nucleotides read TGTGCCAGCTCACCCGGACAGGTGCTTAACACTGAAGCTTTCTTT.

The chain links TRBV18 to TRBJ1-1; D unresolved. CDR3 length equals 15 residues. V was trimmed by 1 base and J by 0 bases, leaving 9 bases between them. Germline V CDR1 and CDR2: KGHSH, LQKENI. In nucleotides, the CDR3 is TGTGCCAGCTCACCACGGAACACCCTGAACACTGAAGCTTTCTTT. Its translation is CASSPRNTLNTEAFF. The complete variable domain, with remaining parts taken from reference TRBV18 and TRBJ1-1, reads NAGVMQNPRHLVRRRGQEARLRCSPMKGHSHVYWYRQLPEEGLKFMVYLQKENIIDESGMPKERFSAEFPKEGPSILRIQQVVRGDSAAYFCASSPRNTLNTEAFFGQGTRLTVV.

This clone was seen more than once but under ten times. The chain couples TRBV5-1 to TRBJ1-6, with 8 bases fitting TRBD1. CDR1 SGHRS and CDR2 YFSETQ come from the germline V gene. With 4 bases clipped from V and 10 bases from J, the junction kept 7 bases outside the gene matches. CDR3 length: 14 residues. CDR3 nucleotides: TGCGCCAGCAGCCCCGGGACAGGAGGCTCACCCCTCCACTTT. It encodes CASSPGTGGSPLHF.

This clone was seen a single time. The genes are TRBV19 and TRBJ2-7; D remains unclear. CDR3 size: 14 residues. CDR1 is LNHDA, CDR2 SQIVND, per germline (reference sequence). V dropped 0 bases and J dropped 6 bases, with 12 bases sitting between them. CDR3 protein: CASSIDLRNTEQYF. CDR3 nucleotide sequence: TGTGCCAGTAGTATAGATCTAAGGAACACCGAGCAGTACTTC.

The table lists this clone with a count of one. In nucleotides, the CDR3 is TGCAGTGTTAACTCCTACAATGAGCAGTTCTTC. It is translated as CSVNSYNEQFF. The rearrangement joins TRBV20-1 to TRBJ2-1; D is unresolved. This CDR3 is built from 11 residues. V was trimmed by 7 bases and J by 0 bases, leaving 4 bases between them. CDR1 and CDR2 (germline): DFQATT, SNEGSKA (reference sequence).

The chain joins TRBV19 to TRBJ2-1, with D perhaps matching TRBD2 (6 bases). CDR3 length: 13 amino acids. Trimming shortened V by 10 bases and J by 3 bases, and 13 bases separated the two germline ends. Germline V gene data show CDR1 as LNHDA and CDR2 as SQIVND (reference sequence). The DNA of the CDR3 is TGTGCCACCTCGGAGGGGTTCTACAATGAGCAGTTCTTC. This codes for CATSEGFYNEQFF. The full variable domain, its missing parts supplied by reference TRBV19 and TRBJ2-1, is DGGITQSPKYLFRKEGQNVTLSCEQNLNHDAMYWYRQDPGQGLRLIYYSQIVNDFQKGDIAEGYSVSREKKESFPLTVTSAQKNPTAFYLCATSEGFYNEQFFGPGTRLTVL.

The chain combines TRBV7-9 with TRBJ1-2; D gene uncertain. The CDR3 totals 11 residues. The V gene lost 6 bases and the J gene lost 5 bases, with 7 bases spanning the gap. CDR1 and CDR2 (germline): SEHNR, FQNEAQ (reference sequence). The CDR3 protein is CASRPLYGYTF. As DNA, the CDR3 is TGTGCCAGCAGACCCCTGTATGGCTACACCTTC.

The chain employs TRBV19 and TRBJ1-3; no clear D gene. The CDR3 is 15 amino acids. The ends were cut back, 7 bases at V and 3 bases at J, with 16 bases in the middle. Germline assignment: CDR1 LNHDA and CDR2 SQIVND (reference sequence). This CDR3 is CASIDGGTGGNTIYF. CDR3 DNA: TGTGCCAGTATTGATGGCGGAACGGGTGGAAACACCATATATTTT.

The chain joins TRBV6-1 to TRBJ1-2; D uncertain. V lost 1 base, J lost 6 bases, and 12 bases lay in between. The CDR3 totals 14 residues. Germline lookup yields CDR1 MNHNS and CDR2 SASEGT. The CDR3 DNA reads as TGTGCCAGCAGTGAAGTGGCCATTTCAAATGGCTACACCTTC. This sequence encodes CASSEVAISNGYTF.

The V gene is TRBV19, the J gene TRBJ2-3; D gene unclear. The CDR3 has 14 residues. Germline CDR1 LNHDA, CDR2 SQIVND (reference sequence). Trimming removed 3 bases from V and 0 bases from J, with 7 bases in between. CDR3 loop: CASSMQSSTDTQYF. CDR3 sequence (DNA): TGTGCCAGTAGTATGCAGTCCAGCACAGATACGCAGTATTTT. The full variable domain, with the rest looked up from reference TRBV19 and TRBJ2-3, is DGGITQSPKYLFRKEGQNVTLSCEQNLNHDAMYWYRQDPGQGLRLIYYSQIVNDFQKGDIAEGYSVSREKKESFPLTVTSAQKNPTAFYLCASSMQSSTDTQYFGPGTRLTVL.

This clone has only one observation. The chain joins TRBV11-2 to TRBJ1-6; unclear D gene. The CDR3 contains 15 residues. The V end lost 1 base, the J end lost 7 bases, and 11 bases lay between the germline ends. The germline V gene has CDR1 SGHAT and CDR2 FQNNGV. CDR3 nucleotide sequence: TGTGCCAGCAGCTTAGGATGGCAGCCCAATTCACCCCTCCACTTT. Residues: CASSLGWQPNSPLHF.

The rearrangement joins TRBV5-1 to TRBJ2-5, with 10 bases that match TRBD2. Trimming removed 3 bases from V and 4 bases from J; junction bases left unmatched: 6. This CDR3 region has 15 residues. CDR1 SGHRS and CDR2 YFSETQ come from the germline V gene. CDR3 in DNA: TGCGCCAGCAGCTCGAAGCGGGGGGGCAGAGAGACCCAGTACTTC. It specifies CASSSKRGGRETQYF.

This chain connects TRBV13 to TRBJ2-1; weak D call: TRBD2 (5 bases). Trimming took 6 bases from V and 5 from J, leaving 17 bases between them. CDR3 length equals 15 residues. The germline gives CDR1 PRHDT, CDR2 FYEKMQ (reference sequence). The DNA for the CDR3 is TGTGCCAGCAGGCGGGCGACCCCCTGGAACAATGAGCAGTTCTTC. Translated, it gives CASRRATPWNNEQFF.

The CDR3 DNA reads as TGTGCCAGCAGCCAAGGACTAGCGGGACCTTACGAGCAGTACTTC. Its protein product is CASSQGLAGPYEQYF. V gene TRBV5-6 combines with J gene TRBJ2-7, with 12 bases aligning to TRBD2. The germline CDR1 and CDR2 sequences are SGHDT and YYEEEE. The junction had 6 bases not matched to a gene; V was cut back by 4 bases and J by 4 bases. The CDR3 length is 15 residues. Looking up the rest from reference TRBV5-6 and TRBJ2-7 gives the full variable domain: DAGVTQSPTHLIKTRGQQVTLRCSPKSGHDTVSWYQQALGQGPQFIFQYYEEEERQRGNFPDRFSGHQFPNYSSELNVNALLLGDSALYLCASSQGLAGPYEQYFGPGTRLTVT.

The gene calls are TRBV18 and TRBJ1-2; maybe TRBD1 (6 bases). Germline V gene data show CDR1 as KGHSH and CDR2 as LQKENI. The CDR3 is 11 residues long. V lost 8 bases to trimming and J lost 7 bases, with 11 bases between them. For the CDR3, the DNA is TGTGCCAGCCACAGGGAATCTGGCTACACCTTC. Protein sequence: CASHRESGYTF.

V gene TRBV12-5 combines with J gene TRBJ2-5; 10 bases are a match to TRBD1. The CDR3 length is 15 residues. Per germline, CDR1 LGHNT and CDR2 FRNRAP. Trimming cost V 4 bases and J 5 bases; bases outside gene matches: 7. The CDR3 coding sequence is TGTGCTAGTGGTTCGGGCGGGGACAGGGGTGAGACCCAGTACTTC. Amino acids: CASGSGGDRGETQYF.